In its sample, the clone carrying this TCR beta chain was seen a few times. The CDR3 loop spans 10 amino acids. The germline gives CDR1 GTSNPN, CDR2 SVGIG (reference sequence). V shed 6 bases and J shed 3 bases, with 3 bases lying between them. The data were obtained in a study of blood T cell repertoires in COVID-19. Clones were read by immunoSEQ multiplex PCR, and TCRdb kept only the in-frame ones, dropping some. The data show approximately 320,000 clones, about 88% seen once. The receptor was derived from a man aged 60 to 69 who had recovered from COVID-19. Sequencing was done on a sample of PBMCs or T cells enriched from blood (not recorded which). The chain combines TRBV30 with TRBJ1-3; D uncertain. In nucleotides, the CDR3 is TGTGCCTGTTATGGAAACACCATATATTTT. This encodes CACYGNTIYF. Complete variable domain (other parts from reference TRBV30 and TRBJ1-3): SQTIHQWPATLVQPVGSPLSLECTVEGTSNPNLYWYRQAAGRGLQLLFYSVGIGQISSEVPQNLSASRPQDRQFILSSKKLLLSDSGFYLCACYGNTIYFGEGSWLTVV.